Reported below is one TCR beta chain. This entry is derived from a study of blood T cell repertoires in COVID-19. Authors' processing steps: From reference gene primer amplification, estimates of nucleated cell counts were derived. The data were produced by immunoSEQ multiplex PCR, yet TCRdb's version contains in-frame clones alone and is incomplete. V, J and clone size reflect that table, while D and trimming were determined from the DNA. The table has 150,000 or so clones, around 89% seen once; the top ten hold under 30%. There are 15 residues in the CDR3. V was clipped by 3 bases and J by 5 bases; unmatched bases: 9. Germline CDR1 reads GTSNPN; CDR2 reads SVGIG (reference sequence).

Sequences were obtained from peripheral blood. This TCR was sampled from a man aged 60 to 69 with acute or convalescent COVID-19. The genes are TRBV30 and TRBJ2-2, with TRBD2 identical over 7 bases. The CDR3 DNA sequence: TGTGCCTGGAGCGGGGAGGGGAGAGGTACCGGGGAGCTGTTTTTT. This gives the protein CAWSGEGRGTGELFF.